This T cell receptor beta chain was sequenced during a study of blood T cell repertoires in COVID-19. Study background: There were acute and convalescent COVID-19 samples, and they came from the United States, Italy and Spain. The cDNA or gDNA used as material had been derived from T cells, B-cell-depleted T cells, or PBMCs.

The authors' processing: Scientists estimated how many nucleated cells there were by amplifying reference gene primers. Sequencing used immunoSEQ multiplex PCR; TCRdb keeps in-frame clones, though not all of them. V, J and clone size are taken as reported in that table, and D and trimming were inferred from the DNA itself. The sample records hundreds of thousands of clones, 85% to 90% being singletons. With V trimmed by 4 bases and J by 8 bases, 4 bases remained unmatched. The CDR3 spans 13 residues. Germline CDR1 is KGHSH and CDR2 is LQKENI. The receptor's source is a man in his fifties or sixties with acute or convalescent COVID-19. The chain employs TRBV18 and TRBJ1-2, with 10 bases lining up with TRBD1. The sequenced material came from peripheral blood. CDR3 protein: CASSHGTGDGYTF. Here the CDR3 DNA reads TGTGCCAGCTCACACGGGACAGGGGACGGCTACACCTTC.